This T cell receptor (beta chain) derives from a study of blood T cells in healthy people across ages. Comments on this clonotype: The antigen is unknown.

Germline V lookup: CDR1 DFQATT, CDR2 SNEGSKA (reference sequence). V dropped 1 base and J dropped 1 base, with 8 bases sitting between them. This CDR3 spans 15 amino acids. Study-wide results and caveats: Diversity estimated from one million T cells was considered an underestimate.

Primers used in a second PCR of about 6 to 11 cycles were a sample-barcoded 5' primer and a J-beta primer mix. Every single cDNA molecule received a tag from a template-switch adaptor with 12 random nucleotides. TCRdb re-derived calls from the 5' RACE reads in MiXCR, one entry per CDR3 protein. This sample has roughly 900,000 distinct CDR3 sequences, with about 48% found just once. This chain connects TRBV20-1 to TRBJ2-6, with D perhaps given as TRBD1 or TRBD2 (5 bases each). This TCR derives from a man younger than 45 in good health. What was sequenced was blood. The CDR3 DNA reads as TGCAGTGCTAGAGTGGGGGATTCTGGGGCCAACGTCCTGACTTTC. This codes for CSARVGDSGANVLTF.